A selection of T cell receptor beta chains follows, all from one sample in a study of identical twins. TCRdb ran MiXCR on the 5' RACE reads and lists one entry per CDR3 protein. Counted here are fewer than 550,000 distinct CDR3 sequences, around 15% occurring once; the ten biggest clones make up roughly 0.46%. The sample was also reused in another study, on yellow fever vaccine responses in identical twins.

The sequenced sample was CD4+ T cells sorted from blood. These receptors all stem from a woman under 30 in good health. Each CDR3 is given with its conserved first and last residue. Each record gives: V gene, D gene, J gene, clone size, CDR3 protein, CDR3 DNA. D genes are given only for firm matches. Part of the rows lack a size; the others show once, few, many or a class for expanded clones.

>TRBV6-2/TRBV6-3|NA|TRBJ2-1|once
CASSYPQRGVGEKFF
TGTGCCAGCAGTTACCCACAGAGGGGGGTTGGTGAGAAGTTCTTC
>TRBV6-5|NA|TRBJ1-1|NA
CASSYMGGRGRNTEAFF
TGTGCCAGCAGTTACATGGGAGGGAGGGGTAGGAACACTGAAGCTTTCTTT
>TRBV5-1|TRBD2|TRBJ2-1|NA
CASSLGGAGGLYEQFF
TGCGCCAGCAGCTTGGGAGGTGCGGGGGGCCTCTATGAGCAGTTCTTC
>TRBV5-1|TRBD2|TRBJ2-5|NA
CASSPGLAGGPSETQYF
TGCGCCAGCAGCCCGGGACTAGCGGGAGGGCCTTCAGAGACCCAGTACTTC
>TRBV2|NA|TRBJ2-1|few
CASSDGSNEQFF
TGTGCCAGCAGTGATGGAAGCAATGAGCAGTTCTTC
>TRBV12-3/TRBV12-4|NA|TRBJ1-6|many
CASSSGGRSYNSPLHF
TGTGCCAGCAGTTCGGGGGGGAGGTCTTATAATTCACCCCTCCACTTT
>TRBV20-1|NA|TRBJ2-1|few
CSAVLGGKNEQFF
TGCAGTGCCGTACTCGGGGGTAAAAATGAGCAGTTCTTC
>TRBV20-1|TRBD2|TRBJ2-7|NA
CSAHLAGSSYEQYF
TGCAGTGCTCATCTAGCGGGGAGCTCCTACGAGCAGTACTTC
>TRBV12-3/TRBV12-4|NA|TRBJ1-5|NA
CASSLFPEQPQHF
TGTGCCAGCAGTTTATTCCCGGAGCAGCCCCAGCATTTT
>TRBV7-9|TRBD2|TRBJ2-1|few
CASSFWSSGISYNEQFF
TGTGCCAGCAGCTTTTGGTCTAGCGGGATCTCCTACAATGAGCAGTTCTTC
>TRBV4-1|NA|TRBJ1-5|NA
CASSQDRGNLVNQPQHF
TGCGCCAGCAGCCAAGACAGGGGCAATTTGGTCAATCAGCCCCAGCATTTT
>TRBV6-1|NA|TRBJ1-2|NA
CASTRPRAGNGYTF
TGTGCCAGCACCAGGCCGCGGGCAGGGAATGGCTACACCTTC
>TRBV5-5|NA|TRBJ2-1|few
CASSLVGTMTNNEQFF
TGTGCCAGCAGCTTGGTGGGGACAATGACAAACAATGAGCAGTTCTTC
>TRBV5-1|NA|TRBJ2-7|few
CASSLGQGSDEQYF
TGCGCCAGCAGCTTGGGGCAGGGGTCGGACGAGCAGTACTTC
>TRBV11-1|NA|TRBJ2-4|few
CASSLGPGSSHANIQYF
TGTGCCAGCAGCTTAGGCCCGGGGAGTTCTCACGCAAACATTCAGTACTTC
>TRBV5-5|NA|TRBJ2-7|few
CASSLEGVIDEQYF
TGTGCCAGCAGCTTGGAGGGGGTTATCGACGAGCAGTACTTC
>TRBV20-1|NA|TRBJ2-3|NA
CSASQGSTDTQYF
TGCAGTGCTAGTCAGGGTAGCACAGATACGCAGTATTTT
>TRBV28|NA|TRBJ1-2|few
CASSDNFGYTF
TGTGCCAGCAGCGACAATTTTGGCTACACCTTC
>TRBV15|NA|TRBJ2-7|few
CATSREVGSGEQYF
TGTGCCACCAGCAGAGAGGTTGGGAGCGGGGAGCAGTACTTC
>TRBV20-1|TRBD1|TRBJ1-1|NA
CSARGDPVAQGAAFF
TGCAGTGCTAGAGGTGATCCTGTGGCGCAGGGGGCAGCTTTCTTT
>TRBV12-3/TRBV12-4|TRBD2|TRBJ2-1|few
CASSITSGGTNNEQFF
TGTGCCAGCAGCATAACTAGCGGGGGGACAAACAATGAGCAGTTCTTC
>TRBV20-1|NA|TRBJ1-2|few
CSASSGAANYGYTF
TGCAGTGCTAGTTCGGGGGCCGCTAACTATGGCTACACCTTC
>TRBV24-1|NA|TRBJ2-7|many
CATSASIVDEQYF
TGTGCCACCAGTGCGAGCATCGTCGACGAGCAGTACTTC
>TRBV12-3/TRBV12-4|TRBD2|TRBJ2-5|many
CASSFVPSGQETQYF
TGTGCCAGCAGTTTCGTTCCTAGCGGGCAAGAGACCCAGTACTTC
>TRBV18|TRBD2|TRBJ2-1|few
CASSPPSRTSGPNEQFF
TGTGCCAGCTCACCACCGAGCAGGACTAGCGGACCCAATGAGCAGTTCTTC
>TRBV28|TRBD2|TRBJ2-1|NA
CASGRPASGRTGEQFF
TGTGCCAGCGGTCGACCGGCTAGCGGGAGGACTGGTGAGCAGTTCTTC
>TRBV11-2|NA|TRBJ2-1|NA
CASSLGAFRGNGFF
TGTGCCAGCAGCTTAGGGGCCTTCCGGGGGAATGGGTTCTTC
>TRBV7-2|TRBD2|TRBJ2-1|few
CASRLSGGNEQFF
TGTGCCAGCAGACTTAGCGGGGGTAATGAGCAGTTCTTC
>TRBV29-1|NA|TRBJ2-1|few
CSVRTAEQFF
TGCAGCGTTAGGACAGCTGAGCAGTTCTTC
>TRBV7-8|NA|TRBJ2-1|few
CASSLEGGPTRRYNEQFF
TGTGCCAGCAGCTTAGAAGGTGGGCCCACACGGCGGTACAATGAGCAGTTCTTC
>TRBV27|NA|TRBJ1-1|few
CASRSREWAEAFF
TGTGCCAGCAGGAGCAGGGAATGGGCTGAAGCTTTCTTT
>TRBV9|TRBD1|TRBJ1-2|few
CASSVSTQGSSGYTF
TGTGCCAGCAGCGTTTCAACACAGGGGTCCTCTGGCTACACCTTC
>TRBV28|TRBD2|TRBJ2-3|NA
CASTQAGVVTDTQYF
TGTGCCAGTACACAGGCGGGAGTGGTCACAGATACGCAGTATTTT